This TCR beta chain was found in a study of T cells in Graves' hyperthyroidism and ophthalmopathy. It was RNA transcripts that yielded the amplified TCR beta CDR3 regions. The HTBI primer set was used in a first-round RT-PCR of the TCR CDR3. TCRdb reanalysed the multiplex PCR reads using MiXCR and keeps one entry per CDR3 protein. The sample yields under 750,000 distinct CDR3 sequences, about 17% seen once. Uncontrolled infections, other autoimmune diseases, pregnancy or lactation led to exclusion of patients. Per the germline V gene, CDR1 is LNHDA and CDR2 is SQIVND (reference sequence). CDR3 length equals 17 residues. V lost 3 bases to trimming and J lost 5 bases, with 21 bases between them. This clonotype was counted only a few times.

The TCR originated in a woman aged 45 to 65 with Graves' hyperthyroidism that later progressed to Graves' ophthalmopathy. The sequencing input was blood. The chain links TRBV19 to TRBJ2-3; tentatively, D is TRBD1 or TRBD2 (6 bases each). DNA of the CDR3: TGTGCCAGTAGTATCACCATAGAGGGGGGAGGAGTAGATACGCAGTATTTT. This sequence encodes CASSITIEGGGVDTQYF.